The subject of this entry is one TCR beta chain. The entry originates in a study of blood T cell repertoires in COVID-19. Study-wide background: PBMCs, B-cell-depleted T cells, or T cells were the source of the cDNA or gDNA that made up the material.

Original analysis: It was from reference gene primer amplification that nucleated cell counts were estimated. The table came from immunoSEQ multiplex PCR; TCRdb's copy has only in-frame clones and leaves some out. From that table come the V and J calls and clone size; the DNA was used to work out D and trimming. Among about 200,000 clones listed, 86% were seen once. V gave up 1 base and J gave up 5 bases, with 9 bases separating them. The CDR3 runs to 14 residues. Germline CDR1 reads SGHRS; CDR2 reads YFSETQ. This receptor was identified in a woman in her 70s with acute or convalescent COVID-19. Sequenced material: peripheral blood. The chain joins TRBV5-1 to TRBJ1-4; possibly TRBD1 for D (5 bases). The CDR3 DNA sequence: TGCGCCAGCAGCTTGTGGGGCGGAAATGAAAAACTGTTTTTT. Encoded protein: CASSLWGGNEKLFF.